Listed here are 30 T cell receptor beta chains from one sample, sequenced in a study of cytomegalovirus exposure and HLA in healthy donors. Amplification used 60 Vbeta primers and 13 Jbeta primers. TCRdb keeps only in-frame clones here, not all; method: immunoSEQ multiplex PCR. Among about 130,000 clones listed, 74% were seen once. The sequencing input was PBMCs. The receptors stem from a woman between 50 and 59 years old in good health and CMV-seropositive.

CDR3 loop: CASSQSSGNSPLHF. The CDR3 DNA follows: TGTGCCAGCAGCCAATCCTCAGGGAATTCACCCCTCCACTTT. This chain uses TRBV4-2 with TRBJ1-6; D is possibly TRBD1 (5 bases). The CDR3 is made up of 14 amino acids. CDR1 is LGHNA and CDR2 is YNFKEQ in the germline V gene. Trimming shortened V by 2 bases and J by 7 bases, and 9 bases separated the two germline ends.

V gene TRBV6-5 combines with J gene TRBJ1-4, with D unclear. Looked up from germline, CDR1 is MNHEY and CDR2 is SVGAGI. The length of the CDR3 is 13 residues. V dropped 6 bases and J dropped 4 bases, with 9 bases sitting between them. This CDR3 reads CASRPHINEKLFF. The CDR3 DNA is TGTGCCAGCAGACCCCACATTAATGAAAAACTGTTTTTT.

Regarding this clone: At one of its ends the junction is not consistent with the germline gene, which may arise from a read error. The CDR3 reads CTSSDSGTGINEQYF. The CDR3, as DNA: TGTACCAGCAGCGACTCCGGGACAGGGATCAACGAGCAGTACTTC. The rearrangement uses TRBV7-9 and TRBJ2-7; 9 nucleotides agree with TRBD1. The CDR3 sequence is 15 residues long. From germline, CDR1 is SEHNR and CDR2 FQNEAQ (reference sequence).

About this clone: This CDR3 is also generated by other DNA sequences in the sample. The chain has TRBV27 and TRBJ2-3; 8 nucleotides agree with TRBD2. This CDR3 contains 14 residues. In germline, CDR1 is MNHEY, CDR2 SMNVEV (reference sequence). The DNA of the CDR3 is TGTGCTAGCGGGGCAGCTTCTAGCACAGATACGCAGTATTTT. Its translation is CASGAASSTDTQYF.

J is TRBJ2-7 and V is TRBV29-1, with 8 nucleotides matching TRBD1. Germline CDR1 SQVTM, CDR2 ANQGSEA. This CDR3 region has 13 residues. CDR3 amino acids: CNLNKTGAGEQYF. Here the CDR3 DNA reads TGCAATTTGAACAAGACAGGGGCGGGGGAGCAGTACTTC.

CDR3 loop: CASSQTIGSGGDEQFF. The CDR3 DNA follows: TGTGCCAGCAGCCAAACGATTGGTAGCGGGGGGGATGAGCAGTTCTTC. This chain uses TRBV4-2 with TRBJ2-1, with 11 bases fitting TRBD2. V lost 2 bases and J lost 8; bases outside the gene matches: 8. The germline CDR1 and CDR2 sequences are LGHNA and YNFKEQ. The CDR3 totals 16 residues.

DNA of the CDR3: TGTGCCAGCAGTGGCGCAGGGGGCAACACTGAAGCTTTCTTT. Translated: CASSGAGGNTEAFF. V usage is TRBV2 and J usage is TRBJ1-1, with 8 bases fitting TRBD1. Trimming took 4 bases from V and 2 from J; bases not matched to a gene: 3. The CDR3 loop spans 14 amino acids. The germline CDR1 and CDR2 sequences are SNHLY and FYNNEI.

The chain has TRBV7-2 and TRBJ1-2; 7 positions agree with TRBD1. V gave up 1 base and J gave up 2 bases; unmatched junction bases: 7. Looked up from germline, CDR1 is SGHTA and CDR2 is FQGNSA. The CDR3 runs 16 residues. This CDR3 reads CASSLERGPPNYGYTF. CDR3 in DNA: TGTGCCAGCAGCTTAGAGAGGGGGCCTCCGAACTATGGCTACACCTTC.

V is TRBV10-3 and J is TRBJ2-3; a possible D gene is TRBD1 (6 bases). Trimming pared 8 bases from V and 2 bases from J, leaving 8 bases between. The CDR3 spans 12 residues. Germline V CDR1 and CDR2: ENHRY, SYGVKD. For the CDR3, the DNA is TGTGCCATCGAGGGGGACACAGATACGCAGTATTTT. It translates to CAIEGDTDTQYF.

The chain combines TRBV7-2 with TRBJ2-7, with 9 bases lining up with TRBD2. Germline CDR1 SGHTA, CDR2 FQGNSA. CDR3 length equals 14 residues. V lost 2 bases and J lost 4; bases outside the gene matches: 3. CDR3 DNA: TGTGCCAGCAGCTTATCAGCGGGGGGATACGAGCAGTACTTC. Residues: CASSLSAGGYEQYF.

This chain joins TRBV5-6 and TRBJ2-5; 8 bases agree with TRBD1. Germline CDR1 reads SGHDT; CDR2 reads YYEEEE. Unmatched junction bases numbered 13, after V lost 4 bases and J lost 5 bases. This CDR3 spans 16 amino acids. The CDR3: CASSPGTGRSKETQYF. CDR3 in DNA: TGTGCCAGCAGCCCAGGGACAGGACGAAGCAAGGAGACCCAGTACTTC.

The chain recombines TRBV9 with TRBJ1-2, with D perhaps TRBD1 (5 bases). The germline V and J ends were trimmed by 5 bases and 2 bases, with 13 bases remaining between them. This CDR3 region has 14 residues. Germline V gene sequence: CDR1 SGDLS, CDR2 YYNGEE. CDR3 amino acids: CASSFGGLNYGYTF. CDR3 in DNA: TGTGCCAGCAGTTTCGGGGGGTTAAACTATGGCTACACCTTC.

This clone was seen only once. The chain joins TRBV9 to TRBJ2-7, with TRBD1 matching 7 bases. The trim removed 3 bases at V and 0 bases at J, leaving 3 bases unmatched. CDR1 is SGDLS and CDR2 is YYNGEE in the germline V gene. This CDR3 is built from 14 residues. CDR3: CASSATGDSYEQYF. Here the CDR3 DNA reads TGTGCCAGCAGCGCCACAGGGGACTCCTACGAGCAGTACTTC.

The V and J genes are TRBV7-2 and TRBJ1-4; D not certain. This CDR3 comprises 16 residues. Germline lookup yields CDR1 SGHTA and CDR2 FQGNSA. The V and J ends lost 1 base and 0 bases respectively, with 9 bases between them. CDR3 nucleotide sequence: TGTGCCAGCAGCTTAGTAGGCGGCACAACTAATGAAAAACTGTTTTTT. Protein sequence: CASSLVGGTTNEKLFF.

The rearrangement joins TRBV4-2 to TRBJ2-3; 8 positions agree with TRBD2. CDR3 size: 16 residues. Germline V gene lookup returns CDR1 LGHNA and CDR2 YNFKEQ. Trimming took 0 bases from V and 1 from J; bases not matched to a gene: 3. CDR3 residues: CASSQELRGGTDTQYF. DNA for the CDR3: TGTGCCAGCAGCCAAGAATTGCGGGGGGGCACAGATACGCAGTATTTT.

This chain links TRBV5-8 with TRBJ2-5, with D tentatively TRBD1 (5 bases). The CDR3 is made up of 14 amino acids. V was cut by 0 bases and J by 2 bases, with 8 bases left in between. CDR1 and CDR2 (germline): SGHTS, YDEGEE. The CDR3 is CASSLGTKQETQYF. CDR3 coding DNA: TGTGCCAGCAGCTTGGGGACAAAGCAAGAGACCCAGTACTTC.

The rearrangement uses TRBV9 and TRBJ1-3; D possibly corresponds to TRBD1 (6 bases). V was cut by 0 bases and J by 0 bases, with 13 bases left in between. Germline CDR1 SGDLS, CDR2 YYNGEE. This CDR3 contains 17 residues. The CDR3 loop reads CASSVGGPESSGNTIYF. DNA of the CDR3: TGTGCCAGCAGCGTAGGGGGGCCGGAATCCTCTGGAAACACCATATATTTT. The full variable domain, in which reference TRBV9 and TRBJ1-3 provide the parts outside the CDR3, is DSGVTQTPKHLITATGQRVTLRCSPRSGDLSVYWYQQSLDQGLQFLIQYYNGEERAKGNILERFSAQQFPDLHSELNLSSLELGDSALYFCASSVGGPESSGNTIYFGEGSWLTVV.

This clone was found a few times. As DNA, the CDR3 is TGCGCCAGCAGCCCTGGACAGGCGCACAATGAAAAACTGTTTTTT. Translated: CASSPGQAHNEKLFF. The genes are TRBV5-1 and TRBJ1-4; 7 bases agree with TRBD1. Trimming took 4 bases from V and 5 from J; bases not matched to a gene: 8. Germline lookup yields CDR1 SGHRS and CDR2 YFSETQ. The CDR3 runs to 15 residues.

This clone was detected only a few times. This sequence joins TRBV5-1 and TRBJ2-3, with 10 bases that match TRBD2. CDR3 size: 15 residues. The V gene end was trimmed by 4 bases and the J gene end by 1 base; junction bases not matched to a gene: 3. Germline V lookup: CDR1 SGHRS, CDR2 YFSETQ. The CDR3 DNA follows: TGCGCCAGCAGCGAAGGGACTAGCGGCACAGATACGCAGTATTTT. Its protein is CASSEGTSGTDTQYF.

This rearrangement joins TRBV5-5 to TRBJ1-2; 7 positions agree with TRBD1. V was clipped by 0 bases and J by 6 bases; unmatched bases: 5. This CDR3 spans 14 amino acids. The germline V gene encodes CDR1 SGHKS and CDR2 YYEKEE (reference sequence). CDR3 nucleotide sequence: TGTGCCAGCAGCTTGGCCTGGCAGGGGGATGGCTACACCTTC. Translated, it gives CASSLAWQGDGYTF. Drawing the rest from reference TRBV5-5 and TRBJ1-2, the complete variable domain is DAGVTQSPTHLIKTRGQQVTLRCSPISGHKSVSWYQQVLGQGPQFIFQYYEKEERGRGNFPDRFSARQFPNYSSELNVNALLLGDSALYLCASSLAWQGDGYTFGSGTRLTVV.

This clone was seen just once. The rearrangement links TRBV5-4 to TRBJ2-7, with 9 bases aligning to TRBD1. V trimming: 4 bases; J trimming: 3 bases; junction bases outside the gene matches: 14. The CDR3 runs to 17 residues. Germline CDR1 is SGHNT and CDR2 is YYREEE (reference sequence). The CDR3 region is CASSPVVRTGDFYEQYF. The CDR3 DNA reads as TGTGCCAGCAGCCCGGTGGTCCGGACAGGGGATTTCTACGAGCAGTACTTC.

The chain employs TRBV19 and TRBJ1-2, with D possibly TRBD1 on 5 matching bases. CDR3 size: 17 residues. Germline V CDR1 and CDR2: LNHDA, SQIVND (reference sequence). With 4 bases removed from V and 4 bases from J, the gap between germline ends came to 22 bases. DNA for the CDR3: TGTGCCAGTAGTACTCGACATGGGTCAGGGAACAGCTATGGCTACACCTTC. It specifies CASSTRHGSGNSYGYTF.

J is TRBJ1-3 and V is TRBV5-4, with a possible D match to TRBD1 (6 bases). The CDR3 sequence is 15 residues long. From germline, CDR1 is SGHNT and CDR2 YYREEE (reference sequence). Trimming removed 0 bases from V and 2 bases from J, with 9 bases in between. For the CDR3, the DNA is TGTGCCAGCAGCTTGGTACAGGGCACTGGAAACACCATATATTTT. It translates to CASSLVQGTGNTIYF.

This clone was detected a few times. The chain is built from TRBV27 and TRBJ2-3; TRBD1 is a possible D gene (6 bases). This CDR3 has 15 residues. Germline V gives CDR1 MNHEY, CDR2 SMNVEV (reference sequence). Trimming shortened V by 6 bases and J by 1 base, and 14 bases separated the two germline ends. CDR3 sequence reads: CASRFRGVGTDTQYF. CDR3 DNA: TGTGCCAGCAGGTTCAGGGGTGTCGGCACAGATACGCAGTATTTT.

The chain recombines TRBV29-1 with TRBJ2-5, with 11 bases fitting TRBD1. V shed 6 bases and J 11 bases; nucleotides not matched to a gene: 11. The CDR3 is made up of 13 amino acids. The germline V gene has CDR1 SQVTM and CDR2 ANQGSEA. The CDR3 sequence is CSVRDRGVSEQYF. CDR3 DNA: TGCAGCGTGCGGGACAGGGGGGTCTCAGAGCAGTACTTC. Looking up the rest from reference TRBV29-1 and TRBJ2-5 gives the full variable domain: SAVISQKPSRDICQRGTSLTIQCQVDSQVTMMFWYRQQPGQSLTLIATANQGSEATYESGFVIDKFPISRPNLTFSTLTVSNMSPEDSSIYLCSVRDRGVSEQYFGPGTRLLVL.

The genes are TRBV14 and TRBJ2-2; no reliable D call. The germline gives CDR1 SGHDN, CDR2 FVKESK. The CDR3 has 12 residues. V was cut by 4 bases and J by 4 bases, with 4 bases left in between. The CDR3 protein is CASSPRTGELFF. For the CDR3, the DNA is TGTGCCAGCAGCCCTCGCACCGGGGAGCTGTTTTTT.

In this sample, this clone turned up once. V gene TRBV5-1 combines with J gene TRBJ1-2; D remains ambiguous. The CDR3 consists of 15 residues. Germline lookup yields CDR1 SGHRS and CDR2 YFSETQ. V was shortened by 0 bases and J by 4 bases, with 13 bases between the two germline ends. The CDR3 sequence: CASSLESYQAYGYTF. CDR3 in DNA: TGCGCCAGCAGCTTGGAGTCTTACCAGGCCTATGGCTACACCTTC.

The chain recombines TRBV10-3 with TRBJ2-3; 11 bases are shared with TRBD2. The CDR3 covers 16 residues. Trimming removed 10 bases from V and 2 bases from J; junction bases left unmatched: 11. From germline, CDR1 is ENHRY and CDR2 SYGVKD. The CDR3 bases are TGTGCCACAAATCCGGGACTAGCGGCTTTCACAGATACGCAGTATTTT. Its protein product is CATNPGLAAFTDTQYF.

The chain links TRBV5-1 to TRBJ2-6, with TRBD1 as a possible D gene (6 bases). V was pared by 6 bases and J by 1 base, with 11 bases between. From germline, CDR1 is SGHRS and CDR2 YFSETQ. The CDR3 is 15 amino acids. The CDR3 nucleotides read TGCGCCAGCACAAGGGACATTTCTGGGGCCAACGTCCTGACTTTC. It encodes CASTRDISGANVLTF.

The DNA of the CDR3 is TGTGCCAGCAGCTCCCCAGACACCTATGGCTACACCTTC. It translates to CASSSPDTYGYTF. V and J are TRBV11-2 and TRBJ1-2; D remains unclear. Germline V gene lookup returns CDR1 SGHAT and CDR2 FQNNGV. CDR3 length equals 13 residues. Between the trimmed V and J ends, which lost 4 bases and 4 bases, there was a span of 10 bases.